This TCR beta chain derives from a study of identical twins. One entry per CDR3 protein, called by TCRdb with MiXCR from the 5' RACE reads. The sample lists 400,000 to 500,000 distinct CDR3 sequences; roughly an eighth were seen once. Study conclusions and caveats: There was an excess of low generation probability in the out-of-frame alpha sequences that twins shared.

This CDR3 is 18 amino acids long. Trimming at V came to 0 bases and at J to 3 bases, leaving 14 bases not matched to a gene. Looked up from germline, CDR1 is SGHRS and CDR2 is YFSETQ. A note on this clonotype: Its antigen is currently unknown.

These records were also assigned to another study, of yellow fever vaccine responses in identical twins. That paper states: Twins' vaccine T cell responses were reported to seem partly convergent and partly personalized.

The origin of this receptor is a young woman in good health. Sequencing was done on a sample of CD4+ T cells sorted from blood. The chain uses TRBV5-1 and TRBJ2-5; the match to TRBD2 covers 7 bases. The DNA for the CDR3 is TGCGCCAGCAGCTTGGGCGGCTCGCGGGGGAACAAAGAAGAGACCCAGTACTTC. Translating it yields CASSLGGSRGNKEETQYF.